The subject of this entry is one T cell receptor (beta chain). Antigen specificity is unknown. Assay used: immunoSEQ multiplex PCR; TCRdb lists only in-frame clones, some missing. This table holds around 140,000 clones, 80% to 90% found once. The record originates from a study of T cell responses to AZD1222 COVID-19 vaccine. Study-wide results and caveats: The reported proportion of spike-specific TCRs targeting unmutated variant regions was nearly half.

The sample here was peripheral blood, taken on day 0 of AZD1222 vaccination. This receptor was identified in an adult in good health.

CDR3 in DNA: TGTGCCAGCAGCTTCCCGGCTGCAAGCTCCTACGAGCAGTACTTC. Its protein is CASSFPAASSYEQYF. The chain couples TRBV7-9 to TRBJ2-7; D call uncertain. This CDR3 has 15 amino acids. The germline V gene has CDR1 SEHNR and CDR2 FQNEAQ (reference sequence). V lost 3 bases to trimming and J lost 0 bases, with 12 bases between them.